This T cell receptor (beta chain) was sequenced during a study of blood T cell repertoires in COVID-19. At the level of the study: The samples span acute and convalescent COVID-19 from the United States, Italy and Spain. T cells, B-cell-depleted T cells, or PBMCs supplied cDNA or gDNA.

In this sample, this clone turned up once. This table comes from immunoSEQ multiplex PCR, and its TCRdb copy is limited to in-frame clones, with some not included. The sample gives about 200,000 clones, about 88% of which show up once; 15% to 20% is in the top ten. V gave up 0 bases and J gave up 0 bases, with 13 bases separating them. Germline V gives CDR1 LGHDT, CDR2 YNNKEL (reference sequence). This CDR3 region has 17 residues. This rearrangement joins TRBV3-1 (or the pseudogene TRBV3-2) to TRBJ2-3, with D perhaps matching TRBD2 (5 bases). The sequencing input was peripheral blood. The source of this sequence is a man aged 45 to 65 with COVID-19, enrolled during active disease. The CDR3 DNA reads as TGTGCCAGCAGCCAAGATTGCCGGGGTGGTAGCACAGATACGCAGTATTTT. Translation: CASSQDCRGGSTDTQYF.